This T cell receptor beta chain was retrieved from a study of blood T cell repertoires in COVID-19. Original processing methods: Using reference gene primer amplification, nucleated cell counts were estimated. This table comes from immunoSEQ multiplex PCR, and its TCRdb copy is limited to in-frame clones, with some not included. V and J calls plus clone size are reproduced from that table; the DNA served to infer D and trimming. The sample has under 300,000 clones, approximately 82% seen once; the top ten hold more than 4.5%. The CDR3 is 15 residues long. V lost 3 bases and J lost 7; bases outside the gene matches: 6. CDR1 is KGHSH, CDR2 LQKENI, per germline.

Sequencing was performed on peripheral blood. The origin of this receptor is a woman older than 75 with active or convalescent COVID-19. The genes are TRBV18 and TRBJ1-4, with 9 bases identical to TRBD1. The CDR3 bases are TGTGCCAGCTCACCTGGGACAGGGAATGGTGAAAAACTGTTTTTT. It specifies CASSPGTGNGEKLFF.